What follows describes a single T cell receptor (beta chain). Its antigen is not known. This sample stems from a study of cytomegalovirus exposure and HLA in healthy donors. CDR1 is SQVTM, CDR2 ANQGSEA, per germline. The CDR3 is 14 residues long. Deletions cut 5 bases from V and 8 bases from J, with 18 bases between. Findings and caveats of the study: In a later analysis, specific HLA alleles were associated with approximately 16,000 TCR beta sequences at a 0.05 false discovery rate.

The study ran its PCR with 60 Vbeta and 13 Jbeta primers. Measured with immunoSEQ multiplex PCR; TCRdb has only the in-frame clones, and not every one. Counted here are 200,000 to 250,000 clones, about 77% occurring once; the ten biggest clones make up approximately 1.9%. The receptor's source is a woman in her thirties in good health and CMV-seronegative. The rearrangement uses TRBV29-1 and TRBJ1-4, with a weak D call TRBD1 (6 bases). Specimen: PBMCs. The CDR3 DNA reads as TGCAGCGTTACCGGGACAAGCATAGGGGAAAAACTGTTTTTT. This sequence encodes CSVTGTSIGEKLFF. The whole variable domain, remainder taken from reference TRBV29-1 and TRBJ1-4, is SAVISQKPSRDICQRGTSLTIQCQVDSQVTMMFWYRQQPGQSLTLIATANQGSEATYESGFVIDKFPISRPNLTFSTLTVSNMSPEDSSIYLCSVTGTSIGEKLFFGSGTQLSVL.